Below, 17 T cell receptor beta chains from the same sample are listed, as sequenced in a study of blood T cell repertoires in COVID-19. Repertoires were generated with immunoSEQ multiplex PCR, while TCRdb's copy carries only in-frame clones and drops some. The sample has over 300,000 clones; more than 80% are singletons. Sequencing was done on a sample of peripheral blood. The receptors originated from a man aged 35 to 55 with acute or convalescent COVID-19.

The chain joins TRBV6-1 to TRBJ2-3; 8 bases align to TRBD2. V shed 3 bases and J 1 base; nucleotides not matched to a gene: 3. From germline, CDR1 is MNHNS and CDR2 SASEGT. This CDR3 is 15 amino acids long. CDR3 protein: CASSEREEGTDTQYF. The CDR3 DNA is TGTGCCAGCAGTGAGCGGGAGGAAGGCACAGATACGCAGTATTTT.

The chain employs TRBV30 and TRBJ2-2, with D possibly being TRBD1 (6 bases). V was shortened by 4 bases and J by 1 base, with 10 bases between the two germline ends. Germline CDR1 GTSNPN, CDR2 SVGIG (reference sequence). This CDR3 contains 14 residues. Here the CDR3 reads CAWTAGVNTGELFF. The CDR3 DNA reads TGTGCCTGGACCGCAGGGGTGAACACCGGGGAGCTGTTTTTT. The whole variable domain, remainder taken from reference TRBV30 and TRBJ2-2, is SQTIHQWPATLVQPVGSPLSLECTVEGTSNPNLYWYRQAAGRGLQLLFYSVGIGQISSEVPQNLSASRPQDRQFILSSKKLLLSDSGFYLCAWTAGVNTGELFFGEGSRLTVL.

V usage is TRBV28 and J usage is TRBJ2-7; TRBD1 is a possible D gene (6 bases). V gave up 5 bases and J gave up 3 bases, with 14 bases separating them. Germline CDR1 is MDHEN and CDR2 is SYDVKM. The CDR3 sequence is 14 residues long. The CDR3 sequence: CASSPSDSVYEQYF. The DNA of the CDR3 is TGTGCCAGCAGTCCCTCGGACAGCGTCTACGAGCAGTACTTC.

The chain is built from TRBV7-6 and TRBJ2-7; D might be TRBD1 (6 bases). The germline CDR1 and CDR2 sequences are SGHVS and FNYEAQ. Trimming left V 0 bases short and J 2 bases short, with 11 bases between. CDR3 length: 15 residues. CDR3 loop: CASSLAEEGAYEQYF. The CDR3 DNA sequence: TGTGCCAGCAGCTTAGCCGAAGAGGGGGCCTACGAGCAGTACTTC.

The V call is TRBV6-2 or TRBV6-3, the J call TRBJ1-2; D is ambiguous. The CDR3 is made up of 13 amino acids. Germline CDR1 is MNHEY and CDR2 is SVGEGT. The V and J ends lost 5 bases and 6 bases respectively, with 13 bases between them. CDR3 region: CASSHAPLDGYTF. CDR3 DNA: TGTGCCAGCAGTCATGCCCCATTAGATGGCTACACCTTC.

The rearrangement links TRBV3-1 (or the pseudogene TRBV3-2) to TRBJ2-7; 12 positions match TRBD2. The germline V gene has CDR1 LGHDT and CDR2 YNNKEL (reference sequence). The trim removed 4 bases at V and 0 bases at J, leaving 10 bases unmatched. This CDR3 contains 18 residues. The CDR3 region is CASSPHQRLAGVSYEQYF. In nucleotides, the CDR3 is TGTGCCAGCAGCCCCCACCAAAGACTAGCGGGAGTCTCCTACGAGCAGTACTTC.

This clone was detected once. The V and J genes are TRBV2 and TRBJ2-3, with D perhaps matching TRBD2 (5 bases). Germline lookup yields CDR1 SNHLY and CDR2 FYNNEI. CDR3 length: 15 amino acids. V was pared by 7 bases and J by 0 bases, with 14 bases between. The CDR3: CASIFAGTSTDTQYF. The CDR3 bases are TGTGCCAGCATTTTCGCGGGCACTAGCACAGATACGCAGTATTTT.

The CDR3 loop is CASSLFAEGYTF. In DNA, the CDR3 is TGTGCCAGCAGCTTATTCGCGGAGGGCTACACCTTC. The chain carries TRBV5-4 and TRBJ1-2; no clear D. The germline gives CDR1 SGHNT, CDR2 YYREEE (reference sequence). V lost 2 bases and J lost 8, with 10 bases in between. This CDR3 is built from 12 residues.

The rearrangement links TRBV3-1 (or the pseudogene TRBV3-2) to TRBJ1-6; unclear D gene. Germline V gives CDR1 LGHDT, CDR2 YNNKEL (reference sequence). The CDR3 length is 14 residues. V lost 3 bases and J 7 bases, leaving 10 bases between the germline ends. CDR3 in DNA: TGTGCCAGCAGCCAGCCCAGTTCCAATTCACCCCTCCACTTT. It translates to CASSQPSSNSPLHF.

The rearrangement uses TRBV28 and TRBJ1-3; TRBD1 might be the D (6 bases). V dropped 7 bases and J dropped 4 bases, with 14 bases sitting between them. Looked up from germline, CDR1 is MDHEN and CDR2 is SYDVKM. This CDR3 spans 14 amino acids. The CDR3 region has the DNA TGTGCCAGCACTCCGGCAGGGGACGGAAACACCATATATTTT. Translated, it gives CASTPAGDGNTIYF.

The chain carries TRBV29-1 and TRBJ1-5; D is possibly TRBD1 (5 bases). The CDR3 extends over 14 amino acids. Trimming took off 5 bases at V and 7 bases at J, with 18 bases between the two ends. Germline assignment: CDR1 SQVTM and CDR2 ANQGSEA. The chain's CDR3 is CSVWLAGPGQPQHF. The CDR3 DNA reads TGCAGCGTTTGGTTGGCGGGGCCCGGGCAGCCCCAGCATTTT.

The chain has TRBV3-1 (or the pseudogene TRBV3-2) and TRBJ1-6; 7 bases agree with TRBD1. V was pared by 5 bases and J by 5 bases, with 6 bases of the junction left unmatched. Germline V CDR1 and CDR2: LGHDT, YNNKEL (reference sequence). The length of the CDR3 is 15 residues. The CDR3 nucleotides read TGTGCCAGCAGCTCCGGGACAGTAAATAATTCACCCCTCCACTTT. This sequence encodes CASSSGTVNNSPLHF.

The genes are TRBV19 and TRBJ2-2, with a tentative D call TRBD1 (6 bases). The length of the CDR3 is 14 residues. The V and J ends lost 5 bases and 6 bases respectively, with 13 bases between them. Germline loops: CDR1 LNHDA, CDR2 SQIVND (reference sequence). CDR3 in DNA: TGTGCCAGTAGTCCGACAGGCGTCCCCGGGGAGCTGTTTTTT. Translation: CASSPTGVPGELFF.

This chain joins TRBV6-2 or TRBV6-3 and TRBJ2-4, with TRBD2 matching over 8 bases. The V segment lost 6 bases and the J segment 6 bases; nucleotides outside the gene matches: 13. Germline V gene data show CDR1 as MNHEY and CDR2 as SVGEGT. This CDR3 region has 16 residues. CDR3 DNA sequence: TGTGCCAGCAGCCCTCGGGAGGGCCTACCGGGAAACATTCAGTACTTC. Its protein is CASSPREGLPGNIQYF.

Concerning this clone: The same CDR3 is also encoded by other DNA sequences in this sample. The chain is built from TRBV3-1 (or the pseudogene TRBV3-2) and TRBJ1-2; D is uncertain. The CDR3 has 14 amino acids. Looked up from germline, CDR1 is LGHDT and CDR2 is YNNKEL (reference sequence). V lost 1 base to trimming and J lost 4 bases, with 10 bases between them. The CDR3 bases are TGTGCCAGCAGCCAAGTCCGGGGTGGCTATGGCTACACCTTC. This gives the protein CASSQVRGGYGYTF.

This rearrangement joins TRBV24-1 to TRBJ1-4; perhaps TRBD1 as D (6 bases). V was clipped by 1 base and J by 10 bases, with 18 bases between them. The CDR3 is 16 residues long. Germline loops: CDR1 KGHDR, CDR2 SFDVKD. CDR3 loop: CATSDFWPPGTRKLFF. As DNA, the CDR3 is TGTGCCACCAGTGATTTCTGGCCTCCGGGGACACGAAAACTGTTTTTT.

The J gene is TRBJ1-6, the V gene TRBV27; 8 positions match TRBD1. The V gene end was trimmed by 0 bases and the J gene end by 7 bases; junction bases not matched to a gene: 5. CDR1 and CDR2 from the germline V gene are MNHEY and SMNVEV (reference sequence). This CDR3 comprises 16 residues. As DNA, the CDR3 is TGTGCCAGCAGTTTATCAGGACAGGGACCAAATTCACCCCTCCACTTT. Translating gives CASSLSGQGPNSPLHF.